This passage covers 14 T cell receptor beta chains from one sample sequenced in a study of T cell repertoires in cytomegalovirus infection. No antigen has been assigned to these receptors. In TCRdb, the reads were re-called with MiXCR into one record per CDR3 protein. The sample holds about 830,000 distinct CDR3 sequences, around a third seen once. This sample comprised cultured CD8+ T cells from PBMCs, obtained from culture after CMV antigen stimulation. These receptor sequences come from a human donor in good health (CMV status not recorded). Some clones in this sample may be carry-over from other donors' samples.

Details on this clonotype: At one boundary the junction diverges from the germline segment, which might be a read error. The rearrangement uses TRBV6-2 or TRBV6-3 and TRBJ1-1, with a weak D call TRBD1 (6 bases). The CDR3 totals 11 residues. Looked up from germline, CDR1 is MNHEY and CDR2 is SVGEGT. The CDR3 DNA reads TGTGTCAGCAGTTTGAAGGGGGATAGCACCTTT. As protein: CVSSLKGDSTF.

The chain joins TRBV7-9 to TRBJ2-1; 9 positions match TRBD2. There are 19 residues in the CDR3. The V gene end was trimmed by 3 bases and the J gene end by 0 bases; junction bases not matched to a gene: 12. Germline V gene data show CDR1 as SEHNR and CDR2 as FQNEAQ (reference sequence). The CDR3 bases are TGTGCCAGCAGCTTTTTAGCGGGGGCCACCCTGAGCTCCTACAATGAGCAGTTCTTC. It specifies CASSFLAGATLSSYNEQFF.

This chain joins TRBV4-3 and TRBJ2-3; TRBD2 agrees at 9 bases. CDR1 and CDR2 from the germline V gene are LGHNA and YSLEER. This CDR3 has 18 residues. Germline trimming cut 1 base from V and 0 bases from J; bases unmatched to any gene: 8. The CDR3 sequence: CASSQGLAGVFSTDTQYF. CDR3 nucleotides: TGCGCCAGCAGCCAAGGATTAGCGGGGGTCTTTAGCACAGATACGCAGTATTTT.

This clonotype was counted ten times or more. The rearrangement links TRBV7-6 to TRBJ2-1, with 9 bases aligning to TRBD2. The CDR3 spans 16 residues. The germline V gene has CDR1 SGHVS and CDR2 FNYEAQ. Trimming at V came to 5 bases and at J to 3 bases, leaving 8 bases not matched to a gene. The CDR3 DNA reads TGTGCCAGCAGCGTTAGCGGGGGCGCACTCTACAATGAGCAGTTCTTC. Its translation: CASSVSGGALYNEQFF. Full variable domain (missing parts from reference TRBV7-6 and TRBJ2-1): GAGVSQSPRYKVTKRGQDVALRCDPISGHVSLYWYRQALGQGPEFLTYFNYEAQQDKSGLPNDRFSAERPEGSISTLTIQRTEQRDSAMYRCASSVSGGALYNEQFFGPGTRLTVL.

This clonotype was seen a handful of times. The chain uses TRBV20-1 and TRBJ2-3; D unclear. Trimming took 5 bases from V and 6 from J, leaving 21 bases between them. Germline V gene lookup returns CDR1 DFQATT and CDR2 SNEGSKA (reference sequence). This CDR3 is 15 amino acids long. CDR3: CSAPPGRETWDTQYF. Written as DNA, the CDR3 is TGCAGTGCTCCCCCAGGAAGGGAAACGTGGGATACGCAGTATTTT.

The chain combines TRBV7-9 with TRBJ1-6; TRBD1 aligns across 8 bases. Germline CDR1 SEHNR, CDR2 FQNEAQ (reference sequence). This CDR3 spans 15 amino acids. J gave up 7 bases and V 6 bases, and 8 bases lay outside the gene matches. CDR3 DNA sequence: TGTGCCAGCAGAACGAGCGGACAGGGCAATTCACCCCTCCACTTT. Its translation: CASRTSGQGNSPLHF. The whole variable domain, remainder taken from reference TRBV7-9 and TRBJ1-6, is DTGVSQNPRHKITKRGQNVTFRCDPISEHNRLYWYRQTLGQGPEFLTYFQNEAQLEKSRLLSDRFSAERPKGSFSTLEIQRTEQGDSAMYLCASRTSGQGNSPLHFGNGTRLTVT.

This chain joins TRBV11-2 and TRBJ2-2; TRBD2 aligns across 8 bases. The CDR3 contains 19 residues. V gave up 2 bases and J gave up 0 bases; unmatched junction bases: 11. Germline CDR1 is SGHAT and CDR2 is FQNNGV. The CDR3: CASSLRLYGGGSNTGELFF. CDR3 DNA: TGTGCCAGCAGCTTACGTCTCTACGGGGGGGGATCGAACACCGGGGAGCTGTTTTTT.

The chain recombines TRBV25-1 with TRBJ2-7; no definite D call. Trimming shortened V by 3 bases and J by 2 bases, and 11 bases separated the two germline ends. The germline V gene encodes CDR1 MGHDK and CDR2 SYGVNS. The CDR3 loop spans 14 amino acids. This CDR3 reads CASSERWAAYEQYV. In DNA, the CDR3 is TGTGCCAGCAGTGAGAGGTGGGCAGCCTACGAGCAGTACGTC.

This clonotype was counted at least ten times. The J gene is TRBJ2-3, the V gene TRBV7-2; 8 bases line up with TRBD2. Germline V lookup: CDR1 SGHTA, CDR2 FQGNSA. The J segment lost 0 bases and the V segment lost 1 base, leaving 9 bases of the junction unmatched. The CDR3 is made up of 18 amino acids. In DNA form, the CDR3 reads TGTGCCAGCAGCTTAGGTGGGAGCGGGGGCCTTAGCACAGATACGCAGTATTTT. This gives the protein CASSLGGSGGLSTDTQYF.

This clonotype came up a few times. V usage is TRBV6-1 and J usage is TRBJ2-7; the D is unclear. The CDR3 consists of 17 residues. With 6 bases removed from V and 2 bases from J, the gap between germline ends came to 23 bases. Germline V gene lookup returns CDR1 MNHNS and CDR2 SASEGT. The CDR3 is CASRNIPKGIGTYEQYF. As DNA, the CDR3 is TGTGCCAGCAGGAACATCCCCAAGGGTATAGGGACCTACGAGCAGTACTTC.

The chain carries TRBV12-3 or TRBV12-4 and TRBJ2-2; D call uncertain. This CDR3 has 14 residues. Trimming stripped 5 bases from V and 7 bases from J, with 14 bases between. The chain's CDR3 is CASSPSNKNGELFF. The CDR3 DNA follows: TGTGCCAGCAGTCCCTCCAACAAGAACGGGGAGCTGTTTTTT.

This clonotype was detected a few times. CDR3: CASLDRTQPQHF. CDR3 in DNA: TGTGCCAGCTTGGACAGGACTCAGCCCCAGCATTTT. V and J are TRBV6-1 and TRBJ1-5, with 7 bases lining up with TRBD1. The length of the CDR3 is 12 residues. The trim removed 8 bases at V and 6 bases at J, leaving 4 bases unmatched. Germline CDR1 and CDR2: MNHNS and SASEGT.

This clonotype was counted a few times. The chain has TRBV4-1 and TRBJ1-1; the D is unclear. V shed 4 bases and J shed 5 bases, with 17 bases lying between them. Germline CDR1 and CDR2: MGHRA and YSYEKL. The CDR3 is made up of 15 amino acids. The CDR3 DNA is TGCGCCAGCAGCCGTCAGCCACGAAGAGGGACTGAAGCTTTCTTT. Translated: CASSRQPRRGTEAFF.

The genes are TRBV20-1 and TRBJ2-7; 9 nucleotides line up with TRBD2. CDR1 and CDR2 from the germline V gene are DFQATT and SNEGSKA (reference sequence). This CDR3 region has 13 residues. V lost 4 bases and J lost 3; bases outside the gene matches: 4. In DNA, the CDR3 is TGCAGTGCTACGGCGGGGGGGTACTACGAGCAGTACTTC. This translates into CSATAGGYYEQYF.